The rows below give T cell receptor beta chains drawn from one sample of a study of blood T cell repertoires in COVID-19. Here immunoSEQ multiplex PCR was the method, and the copy in TCRdb shows in-frame clones only, minus some. The sample carries approximately 100,000 clones, about 85% recorded once. The material sequenced was peripheral blood. All receptors derive from a man aged 55 to 70 with acute or convalescent COVID-19. Both conserved end residues are part of each CDR3. D genes are given only for firm matches. Part of the rows lack a size; the others show once, few, many or a class for expanded clones.

TRBD2	NA	TRBV7-2	TRBJ2-3	15	TGTGCCAGCAGCTTGCGCGGGAGGGTTGCAGATACGCAGTATTTT	CASSLRGRVADTQYF
TRBD1	NA	TRBV10-3	TRBJ2-5	13	TGTGCCATCAGTGCGGGACAGAAAGAGACCCAGTACTTC	CAISAGQKETQYF
NA	once	TRBV6-5	TRBJ1-2	13	TGTGCCAGCAGGCCGGGACACAGATATGGCTACACCTTC	CASRPGHRYGYTF
NA	NA	TRBV5-4	TRBJ1-4	16	TGTGCCAGCAGCTCCTACCGACAGGAAGGGGATGAAAAACTGTTTTTT	CASSSYRQEGDEKLFF
TRBD2	few	TRBV11-3	TRBJ2-1	16	TGTGCCAGCAGCCTCACTAGCGGGGTTGGATACAATGAGCAGTTCTTC	CASSLTSGVGYNEQFF
NA	NA	TRBV30	TRBJ1-4	13	TGTGCCTGGACGAGACAGCTTAATGAAAAACTGTTTTTT	CAWTRQLNEKLFF
NA	NA	TRBV7-2	TRBJ1-1	15	TGTGCCAGCAGCTTAGGGACAGCACCGAACACTGAAGCTTTCTTT	CASSLGTAPNTEAFF
NA	once	TRBV15	TRBJ2-7	14	TGTGCCACCAGCAGAGATCCTAACAGCCGAGAGCAGTACTTC	CATSRDPNSREQYF
NA	NA	TRBV4-3	TRBJ1-2	14	TGCGCCAGCAGCCAAGATCTGACAGGTCCTGGCTACACCTTC	CASSQDLTGPGYTF
TRBD1	NA	TRBV2	TRBJ2-7	16	TGTGCCAGCAGGATGGACAGGGCCCCTTACTCCTACGAGCAGTACTTC	CASRMDRAPYSYEQYF
TRBD2	NA	TRBV3-1/TRBV3-2	TRBJ2-1	16	TGTGCCAGCAGCAAAGGACTAGCGGGGGGGCGCTATGAGCAGTTCTTC	CASSKGLAGGRYEQFF
NA	once	TRBV2	TRBJ2-1	15	TGTGCCAGCAGTGAAGGCGGGGGCGCGGCGAATGAGCAGTTCTTC	CASSEGGGAANEQFF
TRBD2	few	TRBV6-2/TRBV6-3	TRBJ2-1	15	TGTGCCAGCAGTTACAAACCCGGGGGGTACAATGAGCAGTTCTTC	CASSYKPGGYNEQFF
NA	few	TRBV15	TRBJ2-7	15	TGTGCCACCAGCAGAGAAGCGCTGGCTCTACGCGAGCAGTACTTC	CATSREALALREQYF
NA	few	TRBV12-1	TRBJ2-2	18	TGTGCCAGCAGCTTTGGGGCAATGACAGGGGGGGACACCGGGGAGCTGTTTTTT	CASSFGAMTGGDTGELFF
NA	NA	TRBV18	TRBJ1-5	19	TGTGCCAGCTCCCAAACCGCAACAGGCGGTCGCACTATTAATCAGCCCCAGCATTTT	CASSQTATGGRTINQPQHF
TRBD1	NA	TRBV11-2	TRBJ2-5	15	TGTGCCAGCAGTGAGGGGGCGATAAGCCAAGAGACCCAGTACTTC	CASSEGAISQETQYF
TRBD1	NA	TRBV6-2/TRBV6-3	TRBJ1-5	19	TGTGCCAGCAGTTCCCGGGACAGGGGCCGAATTTATAGCAATCAGCCCCAGCATTTT	CASSSRDRGRIYSNQPQHF
NA	once	TRBV11-2	TRBJ2-5	11	TGTGCCAGCAGCACGCGGGAGACCCAGTACTTC	CASSTRETQYF
TRBD2	NA	TRBV19	TRBJ2-2	20	TGTGCCAGTACTCCCATCGGACTAGCGGGGGGGCGGGGGGCCACCGGGGAGCTGTTTTTT	CASTPIGLAGGRGATGELFF
NA	NA	TRBV10-3	TRBJ1-4	13	TGTGCCATCAGTGCGGCAGAGGGTGAAAAACTGTTTTTT	CAISAAEGEKLFF
NA	NA	TRBV2	TRBJ2-5	13	TGTGCCAGCAGTGGGTTCGGTCTGGAGACCCAGTACTTC	CASSGFGLETQYF
NA	NA	TRBV9	TRBJ1-4	15	TGTGCCAGCAGCGCCCGGACAGCCCAAAGCGAAAAACTGTTTTTT	CASSARTAQSEKLFF
TRBD1	NA	TRBV18	TRBJ1-5	15	TGTGCCAGCTCACCCGGACAGGGGTTCAATCAGCCCCAGCATTTT	CASSPGQGFNQPQHF
NA	NA	TRBV7-2	TRBJ2-7	12	TGTGCCAGCAGCCAACTGCTCTCGAAGCAGTACTTC	CASSQLLSKQYF
NA	once	TRBV13	TRBJ2-7	13	TGTGCCAGCAGCTCCGACCCGGGCTACGAGCAGTACTTC	CASSSDPGYEQYF
NA	NA	TRBV28	TRBJ2-2	14	TGTGCCAGCAGTTTACTCGGCGGAACCGGGGAGCTGTTTTTT	CASSLLGGTGELFF
TRBD1	NA	TRBV19	TRBJ2-3	12	TGTGCCAGTAGTAGGGACAGTATTACGCAGTATTTT	CASSRDSITQYF
NA	NA	TRBV6-5	TRBJ2-7	14	TGTGCCAGCAGTATCACCGAGTTTTTCTCCGAGCAGTACTTC	CASSITEFFSEQYF
NA	NA	TRBV6-6	TRBJ1-1	14	TGTGCCAGCACGGCAGGGGAAAGGAACACTGAAGCTTTCTTT	CASTAGERNTEAFF
NA	NA	TRBV4-3	TRBJ1-2	17	TGCGCCAGCAGCCCAGGAGCGGGGGCCGTTAGTAACTATGGCTACACCTTC	CASSPGAGAVSNYGYTF
NA	NA	TRBV9	TRBJ2-3	11	TGTGCCAGCAGCGTACTAGATACGCAGTATTTT	CASSVLDTQYF
NA	NA	TRBV4-1	TRBJ1-5	15	TGCGCCAGCAGCCAAGATGGGCAGGTCAATCAGCCCCAGCATTTT	CASSQDGQVNQPQHF
TRBD1	NA	TRBV6-1	TRBJ1-1	15	TGTGCCAGCAGTGACCAGGGGGGCCTGAACACTGAAGCTTTCTTT	CASSDQGGLNTEAFF
TRBD2	NA	TRBV29-1	TRBJ2-3	13	TGCAGCGTTGTCGGGACTAGCGGAGGTACGCAGTATTTT	CSVVGTSGGTQYF
TRBD1	NA	TRBV4-3	TRBJ1-6	16	TGCGCCAGCAGCCAAGACGTGGACAGGGTTTATTCACCCCTCCACTTT	CASSQDVDRVYSPLHF
TRBD1	NA	TRBV6-1	TRBJ2-7	14	TGTGCCAGCAGACCAAGGACAGGGGGCTACGAGCAGTACTTC	CASRPRTGGYEQYF
TRBD1	NA	TRBV11-2	TRBJ1-3	15	TGTGCCAGCAGCTTAGTAGGGGGCGGTGGAAACACCATATATTTT	CASSLVGGGGNTIYF
TRBD1	NA	TRBV29-1	TRBJ1-2	17	TGCAGCGTTGAAGATCATTGGGACAGGGGGTCTTTATATGGCTACACCTTC	CSVEDHWDRGSLYGYTF
NA	NA	TRBV4-3	TRBJ1-1	15	TGCGCCAGCAGCCAAGCGCTGCAGGGTAACACTGAAGCTTTCTTT	CASSQALQGNTEAFF
TRBD1	few	TRBV6-5	TRBJ1-1	13	TGTGCCAGCAGTTCCGAGACAGGGTCTGAAGCTTTCTTT	CASSSETGSEAFF
TRBD1	NA	TRBV30	TRBJ2-3	14	TGTGCCTGGGACAGGGGCCGCAACACAGATACGCAGTATTTT	CAWDRGRNTDTQYF
TRBD1	NA	TRBV19	TRBJ1-3	14	TGTGCCAGTAGTCGGGACAGGACTGGAAACACCATATATTTT	CASSRDRTGNTIYF
TRBD1	NA	TRBV7-9	TRBJ1-4	14	TGTGCCAGCAGCCGTGCGGCAGGGGGTGAAAAACTGTTTTTT	CASSRAAGGEKLFF
NA	NA	TRBV5-1	TRBJ1-5	15	TGCGCCAGCAAACGGGATCCCTATAGCAATCAGCCCCAGCATTTT	CASKRDPYSNQPQHF
NA	NA	TRBV6-5	TRBJ1-5	16	TGTGCCAGCAGTTACAAGCCACCGGGGAGCAATCAGCCCCAGCATTTT	CASSYKPPGSNQPQHF